The entry below describes one T cell receptor beta chain. Germline loops: CDR1 MNHEY, CDR2 SMNVEV (reference sequence). V was cut by 8 bases and J by 0 bases, with 13 bases left in between. The CDR3 spans 14 residues. These data come from a study of control samples from healthy donors and cancer patients. TCRdb's table, derived via immunoSEQ multiplex PCR, lists solely in-frame clones and lacks some. The table records some 130,000 clones, 80% to 95% of them present only once. The specimen was blood. This chain connects TRBV27 to TRBJ1-1; D perhaps matches TRBD1 (6 bases). The TCR originated in a man between 18 and 35 years old in good health. The CDR3 region is CASGYGGLNTEAFF. The DNA of the CDR3 is TGTGCCAGCGGCTATGGGGGCTTGAACACTGAAGCTTTCTTT.